The 10 T cell receptor beta chains in this list originate from one sample, sequenced in a study of a mutant IDH1 vaccine in newly diagnosed glioma. As to time point: week 35, safety follow-up. Doses consisted of 300 ug of mutant IDH1 20-mer peptide each, paired with topical imiquimod. These receptors lack a known antigen. Profiled with immunoSEQ multiplex PCR; TCRdb holds only in-frame clones, not every one. The sample lists more than 45,000 clones, about 88% seen once, with approximately 5.1% in the top ten. The sample consisted of PBMCs, taken from a glioma patient whose treatment included an IDH1 peptide vaccine. All receptors derive from a woman aged 40 to 49 with glioma.

The V call is TRBV9, the J call TRBJ2-2; 8 bases line up with TRBD1. Trimming removed 4 bases from V and 1 base from J; junction bases left unmatched: 12. The CDR3 runs 18 residues. Germline V gives CDR1 SGDLS, CDR2 YYNGEE. CDR3 loop: CASSTRTGRLGNTGELFF. Written as DNA, the CDR3 is TGTGCCAGCAGCACGCGGACAGGGAGATTGGGGAACACCGGGGAGCTGTTTTTT.

This chain joins TRBV7-8 and TRBJ1-1; D perhaps matches TRBD1 (5 bases). Germline V gene sequence: CDR1 SGHVS, CDR2 FQNEAQ. The V gene lost 5 bases and the J gene lost 6 bases, with 13 bases spanning the gap. The CDR3 spans 13 residues. Written as DNA, the CDR3 is TGTGCCAGCAGCGGCCCTGGGGGGGCTGAAGCTTTCTTT. Its translation: CASSGPGGAEAFF.

The table lists this clone with a few counts. This chain connects TRBV7-9 to TRBJ2-5; D gene unclear. Germline V gene sequence: CDR1 SEHNR, CDR2 FQNEAQ (reference sequence). Trimming cost V 1 base and J 4 bases, with 4 bases left between them. The CDR3 runs 12 residues. In DNA, the CDR3 is TGTGCCAGCAGCTTAGTAGCAGAGACCCAGTACTTC. Translating it yields CASSLVAETQYF.

V gene TRBV4-2 combines with J gene TRBJ2-1; 11 positions agree with TRBD2. V lost 5 bases, J lost 7 bases, and 10 bases stayed unmatched. CDR1 is LGHNA and CDR2 is YNFKEQ in the germline V gene. CDR3 length: 16 amino acids. CDR3 nucleotide sequence: TGTGCCAGCAGCTCCCTCGTACTAGCGGGAGTGAATGAGCAGTTCTTC. Translated: CASSSLVLAGVNEQFF.

The genes are TRBV6-5 and TRBJ2-2; possibly TRBD1 for D (7 bases). The CDR3 covers 14 residues. V shed 8 bases and J shed 4 bases, with 14 bases lying between them. In germline, CDR1 is MNHEY, CDR2 SVGAGI. CDR3 residues: CASGGTDFTGELFF. As DNA, the CDR3 is TGTGCCAGCGGCGGGACAGACTTCACCGGGGAGCTGTTTTTT.

V usage is TRBV2 and J usage is TRBJ2-2; the D call may be TRBD1 or TRBD2 (6 bases each). This CDR3 has 15 residues. CDR1 is SNHLY, CDR2 FYNNEI, per germline. V was trimmed by 2 bases and J by 4 bases, leaving 11 bases between them. CDR3 sequence: CASSEWTAGTGELFF. For the CDR3, the DNA is TGTGCCAGCAGTGAATGGACAGCGGGCACCGGGGAGCTGTTTTTT.

The chain couples TRBV7-8 to TRBJ1-5, with D possibly being TRBD1 (6 bases). Trimming took 0 bases from V and 11 from J, leaving 17 bases between them. The length of the CDR3 is 15 residues. Germline V gives CDR1 SGHVS, CDR2 FQNEAQ. The CDR3 is CASSLAQGPSLAQHF. The CDR3 nucleotides are TGTGCCAGCAGCTTAGCGCAGGGGCCCTCCCTGGCCCAGCATTTT. Looking up the rest from reference TRBV7-8 and TRBJ1-5 gives the full variable domain: GAGVSQSPRYKVAKRGQDVALRCDPISGHVSLFWYQQALGQGPEFLTYFQNEAQLDKSGLPSDRFFAERPEGSVSTLKIQRTQQEDSAVYLCASSLAQGPSLAQHFGDGTRLSIL.

The chain links TRBV6-5 to TRBJ2-7; D possibly corresponds to TRBD1 (5 bases). CDR1 MNHEY and CDR2 SVGAGI come from the germline V gene. The CDR3 is 16 amino acids. V was pared by 4 bases and J by 0 bases, with 16 bases between. CDR3 sequence reads: CASSSPPTGRSYEQYF. The CDR3 bases are TGTGCCAGCAGTTCCCCTCCAACAGGTCGCTCCTACGAGCAGTACTTC.

This chain connects TRBV7-2 to TRBJ2-7; the match to TRBD2 covers 12 bases. There are 14 residues in the CDR3. Germline assignment: CDR1 SGHTA and CDR2 FQGNSA. The ends lost 5 bases at V and 6 bases at J; junction bases unmatched: 5. CDR3 region: CASSASGGVGEQYF. CDR3 coding DNA: TGTGCCAGCAGCGCTAGCGGGGGGGTTGGCGAGCAGTACTTC. Based on the CDR3 plus reference TRBV7-2 and TRBJ2-7, the full variable domain is GAGVSQSPSNKVTEKGKDVELRCDPISGHTALYWYRQSLGQGLEFLIYFQGNSAPDKSGLPSDRFSAERTGGSVSTLTIQRTQQEDSAVYLCASSASGGVGEQYFGPGTRLTVT.

V and J are TRBV7-2 and TRBJ1-6; TRBD1 is a possible D gene (6 bases). Germline CDR1 reads SGHTA; CDR2 reads FQGNSA. V was pared by 4 bases and J by 9 bases, with 19 bases between. The CDR3 extends over 16 amino acids. In DNA, the CDR3 is TGTGCCAGCAGCTCCGGCGGGGGACAACCACTTTCACCCCTCCACTTT. Its translation is CASSSGGGQPLSPLHF.